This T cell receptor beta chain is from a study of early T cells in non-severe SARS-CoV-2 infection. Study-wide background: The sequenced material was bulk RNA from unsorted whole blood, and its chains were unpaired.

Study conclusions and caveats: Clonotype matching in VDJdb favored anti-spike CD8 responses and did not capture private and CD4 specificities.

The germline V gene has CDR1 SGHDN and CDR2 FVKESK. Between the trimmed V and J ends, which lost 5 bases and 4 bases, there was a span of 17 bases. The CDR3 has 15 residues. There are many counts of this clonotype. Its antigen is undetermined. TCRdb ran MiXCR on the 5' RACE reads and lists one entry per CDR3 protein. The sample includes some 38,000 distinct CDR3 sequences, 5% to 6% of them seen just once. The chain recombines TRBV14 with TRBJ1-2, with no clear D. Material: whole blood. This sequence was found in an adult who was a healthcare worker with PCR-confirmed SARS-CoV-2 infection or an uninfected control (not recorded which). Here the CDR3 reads CASSARPDGLYGYTF. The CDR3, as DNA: TGTGCCAGCAGCGCACGTCCGGACGGCCTCTATGGCTACACCTTC.